The sequence of this TCR beta chain was determined in a study of blood T cell repertoires in COVID-19. In the study overall: Acute-phase and convalescent COVID-19 samples originated in the United States, Italy and Spain. The cDNA or gDNA used as material had been derived from T cells, B-cell-depleted T cells, or PBMCs.

In the study's own analysis: Amplified reference gene primers provided the basis for estimating nucleated cell counts. Some clones are missing from TCRdb's copy, which holds only in-frame ones; the method was immunoSEQ multiplex PCR. V and J calls and clone size are as listed in that table; D and trimming were resolved from the DNA. Of fewer than 250,000 clones detected, about 90% appear once; the ten largest clones hold around 1.2%. Trimming at V came to 5 bases and at J to 14 bases, leaving 13 bases not matched to a gene. The CDR3 contains 14 residues. The germline gives CDR1 SGHAT, CDR2 FQNNGV. This chain uses TRBV11-2 with TRBJ2-1; TRBD1 aligns across 9 bases. This clonotype was sampled from a man aged 25 to 40 with acute or convalescent COVID-19. The source material was peripheral blood. DNA of the CDR3: TGTGCCAGCAGCGCCAACCGCGGGACAGGGCTCAAGTTCTTC. Translated: CASSANRGTGLKFF.